This TCR beta chain emerged from a study of T cells in Graves' hyperthyroidism and ophthalmopathy. RNA transcripts provided the source from which TCR beta CDR3 regions were amplified. HTBI primers were employed in a first-round RT-PCR of the TCR CDR3. MiXCR, applied by TCRdb to the multiplex PCR reads, yields one record per CDR3 protein. The table shows about 260,000 distinct CDR3 sequences, with less than 20% occurring only once. CDR3 length: 16 residues. The germline CDR1 and CDR2 sequences are MGHRA and YSYEKL. J gave up 3 bases and V 4 bases, and 11 bases lay outside the gene matches. The chain couples TRBV4-1 to TRBJ1-1; 7 nucleotides match TRBD1. Sequencing was performed on blood. This receptor was obtained from a woman between 18 and 29 years old with Graves' ophthalmopathy. CDR3 nucleotides: TGCGCCAGCAGCCGGCAAGGGACAGCTTTGGACACTGAAGCTTTCTTT. Protein sequence: CASSRQGTALDTEAFF.